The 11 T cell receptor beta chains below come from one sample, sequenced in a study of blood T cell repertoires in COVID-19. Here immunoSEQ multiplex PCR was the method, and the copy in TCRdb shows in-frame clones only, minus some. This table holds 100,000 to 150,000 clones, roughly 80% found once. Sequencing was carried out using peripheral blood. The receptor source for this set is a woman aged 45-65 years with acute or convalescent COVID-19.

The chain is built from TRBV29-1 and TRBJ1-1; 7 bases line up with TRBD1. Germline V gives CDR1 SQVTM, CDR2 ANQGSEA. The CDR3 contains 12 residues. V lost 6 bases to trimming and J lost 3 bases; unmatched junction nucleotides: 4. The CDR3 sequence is CSVRQGDTEAFF. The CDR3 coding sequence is TGCAGCGTCAGACAGGGTGACACTGAAGCTTTCTTT.

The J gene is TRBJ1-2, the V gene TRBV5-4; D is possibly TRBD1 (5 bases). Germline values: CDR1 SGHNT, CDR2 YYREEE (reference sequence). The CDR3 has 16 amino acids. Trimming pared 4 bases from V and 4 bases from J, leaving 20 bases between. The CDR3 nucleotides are TGTGCCAGCAGCCCAAGGCAGGGCACCTTGGGCTATGGCTACACCTTC. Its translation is CASSPRQGTLGYGYTF.

The DNA of the CDR3 is TGTGCCAGCAGCTTAGTAGCTGGCTATGGCTACACCTTC. Its translation: CASSLVAGYGYTF. The chain combines TRBV7-9 with TRBJ1-2; D unclear. V was cut by 1 base and J by 4 bases, with 7 bases left in between. There are 13 residues in the CDR3. Germline V gene sequence: CDR1 SEHNR, CDR2 FQNEAQ (reference sequence).

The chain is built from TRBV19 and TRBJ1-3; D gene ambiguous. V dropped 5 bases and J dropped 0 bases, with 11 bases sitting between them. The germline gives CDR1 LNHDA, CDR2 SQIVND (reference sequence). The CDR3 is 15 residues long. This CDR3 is CASSSSVISGNTIYF. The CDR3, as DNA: TGTGCCAGTAGTTCATCGGTTATCTCTGGAAACACCATATATTTT. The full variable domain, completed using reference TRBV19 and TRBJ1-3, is DGGITQSPKYLFRKEGQNVTLSCEQNLNHDAMYWYRQDPGQGLRLIYYSQIVNDFQKGDIAEGYSVSREKKESFPLTVTSAQKNPTAFYLCASSSSVISGNTIYFGEGSWLTVV.

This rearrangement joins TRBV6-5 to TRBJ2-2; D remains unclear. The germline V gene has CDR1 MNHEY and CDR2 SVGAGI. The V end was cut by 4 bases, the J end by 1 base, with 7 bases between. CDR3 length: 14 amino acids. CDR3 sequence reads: CASSFRENTGELFF. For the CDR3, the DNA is TGTGCCAGCAGTTTTAGAGAGAACACCGGGGAGCTGTTTTTT.

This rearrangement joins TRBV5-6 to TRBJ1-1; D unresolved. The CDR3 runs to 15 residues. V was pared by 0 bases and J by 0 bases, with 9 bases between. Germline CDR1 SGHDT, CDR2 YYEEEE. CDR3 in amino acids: CASSLVPSVNTEAFF. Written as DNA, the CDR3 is TGTGCCAGCAGCTTGGTCCCATCGGTGAACACTGAAGCTTTCTTT.

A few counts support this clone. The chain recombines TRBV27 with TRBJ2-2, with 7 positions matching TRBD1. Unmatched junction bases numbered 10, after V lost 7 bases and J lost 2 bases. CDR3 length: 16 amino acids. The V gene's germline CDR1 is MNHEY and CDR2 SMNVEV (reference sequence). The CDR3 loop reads CASTFGDRLNTGELFF. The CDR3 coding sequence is TGTGCCAGCACTTTTGGGGACAGACTTAACACCGGGGAGCTGTTTTTT.

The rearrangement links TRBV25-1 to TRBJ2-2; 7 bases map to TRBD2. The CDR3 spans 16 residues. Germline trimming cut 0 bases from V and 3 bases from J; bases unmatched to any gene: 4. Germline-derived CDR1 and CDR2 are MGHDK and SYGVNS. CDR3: CASSEYGGRDTGELFF. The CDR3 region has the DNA TGTGCCAGCAGTGAATATGGGGGGAGGGACACCGGGGAGCTGTTTTTT.

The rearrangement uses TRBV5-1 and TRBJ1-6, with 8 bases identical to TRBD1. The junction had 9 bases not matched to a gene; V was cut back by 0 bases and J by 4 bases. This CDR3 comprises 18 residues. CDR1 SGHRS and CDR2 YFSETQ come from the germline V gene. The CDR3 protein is CASSLGDRSPLYNSPLHF. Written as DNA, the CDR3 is TGCGCCAGCAGCTTGGGGGACAGGTCACCCCTTTATAATTCACCCCTCCACTTT.

The CDR3 sequence: CASSFRVPVNEQFF. CDR3 nucleotide sequence: TGTGCCAGCAGTTTCCGGGTTCCAGTCAATGAGCAGTTCTTC. V and J are TRBV28 and TRBJ2-1; D unresolved. Trimming pared 3 bases from V and 6 bases from J, leaving 12 bases between. Germline CDR1 reads MDHEN; CDR2 reads SYDVKM. The CDR3 is made up of 14 amino acids.

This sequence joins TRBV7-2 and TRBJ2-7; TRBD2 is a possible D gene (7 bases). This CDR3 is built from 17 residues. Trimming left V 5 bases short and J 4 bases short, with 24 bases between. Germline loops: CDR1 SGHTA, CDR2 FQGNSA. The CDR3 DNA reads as TGTGCCAGCAGCCCCTCATGGGCGGGGGCGGCCGGGTACGAGCAGTACTTC. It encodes CASSPSWAGAAGYEQYF.